The 8 T cell receptor beta chains listed next were all sequenced from one sample in a study of T cell changes during pregnancy in multiple sclerosis (dated by TCRdb to between 2018 and 2020). Libraries were built with the immunoSEQ multiplex PCR assay. In its TCRdb copy, this immuneACCESS table keeps in-frame sequences only and misses some clones. Where compared with another copy, unresolved V genes explain less than half of these, and the others have no known cause. The sample table contains around 59,000 clones; only one count was recorded for around 90% of them. Of the sample, about 0.8% falls within the top ten clones. This specimen consisted of CD4+ T cells from peripheral blood mononuclear cells, obtained in the first trimester of pregnancy. The receptors here all came from a female donor with multiple sclerosis, enrolled in a pregnancy study.

V usage is TRBV2 and J usage is TRBJ2-7, with D possibly being TRBD1 (5 bases). V was pared by 6 bases and J by 3 bases, with 15 bases between. The CDR3 is made up of 14 amino acids. The V gene's germline CDR1 is SNHLY and CDR2 FYNNEI. For the CDR3, the DNA is TGTGCCAGCAGGGGCCTAGGGGCTCGCTACGAGCAGTACTTC. This codes for CASRGLGARYEQYF.

The CDR3 spells CASSPGGGGDSPLHF. Written as DNA, the CDR3 is TGTGCCAGCAGCCCAGGCGGGGGGGGCGATTCACCCCTCCACTTT. The rearrangement links TRBV7-9 to TRBJ1-6; possibly TRBD1 for D (6 bases). The CDR3 is 15 amino acids. Germline assignment: CDR1 SEHNR and CDR2 FQNEAQ (reference sequence). V lost 5 bases and J lost 8, with 16 bases in between.

The rearrangement joins TRBV4-1 to TRBJ2-2; D possibly corresponds to TRBD2 (6 bases). V lost 4 bases and J 0 bases, leaving 12 bases between the germline ends. The CDR3 covers 16 residues. Germline V gives CDR1 MGHRA, CDR2 YSYEKL. CDR3 sequence reads: CASSRRENTNTGELFF. The CDR3 DNA reads TGCGCCAGCAGCCGTCGGGAGAACACGAACACCGGGGAGCTGTTTTTT.

The chain is built from TRBV7-9 and TRBJ1-1, with D unclear. V was shortened by 3 bases and J by 4 bases, with 15 bases between the two germline ends. CDR3 length: 15 residues. Looked up from germline, CDR1 is SEHNR and CDR2 is FQNEAQ (reference sequence). Written as DNA, the CDR3 is TGTGCCAGCAGCTTTGTTGTGTCTAAAAGCACTGAAGCTTTCTTT. Translation: CASSFVVSKSTEAFF.

The chain carries TRBV15 and TRBJ1-5, with no clear D. Germline lookup yields CDR1 LNHNV and CDR2 YYDKDF (reference sequence). The length of the CDR3 is 15 residues. Trimming removed 1 base from V and 4 bases from J, with 11 bases in between. The CDR3 loop is CATSRVGTNNQPQHF. In nucleotides, the CDR3 is TGTGCCACCAGCAGAGTGGGCACAAATAATCAGCCCCAGCATTTT.

The gene calls are TRBV6-1 and TRBJ2-5, with 12 bases fitting TRBD2. The CDR3 totals 16 residues. In germline, CDR1 is MNHNS, CDR2 SASEGT. With V trimmed by 0 bases and J by 6 bases, 5 bases remained unmatched. The CDR3 DNA sequence: TGTGCCAGCAGTGAAGCGCTAGCGGGGGGGCAACAGACCCAGTACTTC. Translation: CASSEALAGGQQTQYF.

This sequence joins TRBV15 and TRBJ1-5, with D hard to call. The CDR3 contains 14 residues. Trimming cost V 0 bases and J 5 bases, with 8 bases left between them. In germline, CDR1 is LNHNV, CDR2 YYDKDF (reference sequence). The CDR3 DNA follows: TGTGCCACCAGCAGAGAGGCGGGTTATCAGCCCCAGCATTTT. The encoded protein is CATSREAGYQPQHF.

The J gene is TRBJ2-7, the V gene TRBV6-5; 12 positions agree with TRBD1. Trimming at V came to 2 bases and at J to 2 bases, leaving 1 base not matched to a gene. The germline gives CDR1 MNHEY, CDR2 SVGAGI. CDR3 length: 15 amino acids. CDR3 sequence: CASSYRDRGPYEQYF. In DNA form, the CDR3 reads TGTGCCAGCAGTTACCGGGACAGGGGGCCCTACGAGCAGTACTTC.